This TCR beta chain was profiled in a study of blood T cell repertoires in COVID-19. Study information: Donors in the United States, Italy and Spain gave samples during acute or convalescent COVID-19. The analysed material was cDNA or gDNA that came from T cells, B-cell-depleted T cells, or PBMCs.

This CDR3 spans 21 amino acids. J gave up 6 bases and V 0 bases, and 20 bases lay outside the gene matches. The germline gives CDR1 GTSNPN, CDR2 SVGIG (reference sequence). Original processing notes: Amplifying reference gene primers gave estimates of nucleated cell counts. Libraries were prepared by immunoSEQ multiplex PCR; TCRdb keeps only in-frame clonotypes and omits some of them. V and J calls and clone size are copied from that table; D and trimming were computed from the DNA. The sample shows around 140,000 clones, approximately 90% of them seen only once. The chain is built from TRBV30 and TRBJ2-1; 13 bases agree with TRBD2. This clonotype was sampled from a man aged 50-59 years with active or convalescent COVID-19. The sequencing input was peripheral blood. CDR3 amino acids: CAWSVRVWTSGRLEGGNEQFF. In DNA, the CDR3 is TGTGCCTGGAGTGTACGCGTTTGGACTAGCGGGAGACTCGAGGGTGGCAATGAGCAGTTCTTC.